The 10 T cell receptor beta chains presented below share a single source sample, sequenced in a study of beta chain features in type 1 diabetes. General study findings and limits: There was a moderate but significant shortening of TCRB CDR3s in all four CD4+ subsets of Type 1 diabetes patients.

Of the isolated RNA, all was reverse transcribed, and so the sequenced material was expressed TCRB transcripts. Method: immunoSEQ multiplex PCR; TCRdb's copy keeps in-frame clones and lacks some. The repertoire holds 600,000 or so clones, with more than 13% as singletons. No antigen has been assigned to these receptors. Sequences were obtained from naive CD4+ T cells from blood. All receptors derive from a man between 18 and 29 years old with type 1 diabetes.

The chain carries TRBV25-1 and TRBJ2-7, with 9 bases lining up with TRBD2. This CDR3 region has 13 residues. CDR1 and CDR2 from the germline V gene are MGHDK and SYGVNS. V shed 6 bases and J 7 bases; nucleotides not matched to a gene: 7. CDR3 residues: CASRPSGKGEQYF. CDR3 nucleotides: TGTGCCAGCAGGCCTAGCGGGAAAGGGGAGCAGTACTTC.

This clone was recorded a few times. V usage is TRBV30 and J usage is TRBJ1-5, with 8 positions matching TRBD1. Germline CDR1 reads GTSNPN; CDR2 reads SVGIG (reference sequence). The CDR3 is 14 residues long. Trimming removed 0 bases from V and 7 bases from J; junction bases left unmatched: 5. This CDR3 reads CAWSVGQGEQPQHF. CDR3 bases: TGTGCCTGGAGTGTTGGACAGGGCGAACAGCCCCAGCATTTT.

This clone was seen a few times. The genes are TRBV7-3 and TRBJ2-3; maybe TRBD1 (5 bases). This CDR3 has 14 residues. Trimming took off 1 base at V and 4 bases at J, with 9 bases between the two ends. Germline CDR1 and CDR2: SGHTA and FQGTGA. CDR3 nucleotide sequence: TGTGCCAGCAGCTTAAACCAGGGCGCAGATACGCAGTATTTT. This translates into CASSLNQGADTQYF.

This clone was seen a few times. The V and J genes are TRBV6-1 and TRBJ2-5; 7 nucleotides match TRBD1. This CDR3 has 14 amino acids. Germline CDR1 is MNHNS and CDR2 is SASEGT. The junction had 4 bases not matched to a gene; V was cut back by 4 bases and J by 2 bases. CDR3 DNA sequence: TGTGCCAGCAGTGCGCCGGGACAGCAAGAGACCCAGTACTTC. Protein: CASSAPGQQETQYF.

This chain connects TRBV16 to TRBJ2-2; D remains ambiguous. Trimming cost V 2 bases and J 2 bases, with 9 bases left between them. This CDR3 spans 15 amino acids. Germline-derived CDR1 and CDR2 are KGHSY and FQNENV. The CDR3: CASSQSGANTGELFF. CDR3 DNA sequence: TGTGCCAGCAGCCAAAGTGGCGCCAACACCGGGGAGCTGTTTTTT.

This clone was detected a few times. This chain uses TRBV9 with TRBJ1-1, with unresolved D. The CDR3 is 14 amino acids. Germline V lookup: CDR1 SGDLS, CDR2 YYNGEE. Trimming stripped 0 bases from V and 0 bases from J, with 6 bases between. As DNA, the CDR3 is TGTGCCAGCAGCGTAGCTGACATGAACACTGAAGCTTTCTTT. Translated: CASSVADMNTEAFF.

This rearrangement joins TRBV11-3 to TRBJ2-3; D is possibly TRBD1 (5 bases). This CDR3 has 14 amino acids. V lost 1 base, J lost 3 bases, and 8 bases lay in between. Germline V gene data show CDR1 as SGHNT and CDR2 as YENEEA. CDR3 bases: TGTGCCAGCAGCTTAGCTCAGGGTACAGATACGCAGTATTTT. This sequence encodes CASSLAQGTDTQYF.

The CDR3 region has the DNA TGTGCCAGCAGCGTAGGGGCAGGGGTGAGCACCGGGGAGCTGTTTTTT. Amino acid sequence: CASSVGAGVSTGELFF. The V call is TRBV9, the J call TRBJ2-2, with D perhaps TRBD1 (6 bases). V was pared by 0 bases and J by 4 bases, with 13 bases between. Germline CDR1 SGDLS, CDR2 YYNGEE. The CDR3 contains 16 residues. The full variable domain, completed using reference TRBV9 and TRBJ2-2, is DSGVTQTPKHLITATGQRVTLRCSPRSGDLSVYWYQQSLDQGLQFLIQYYNGEERAKGNILERFSAQQFPDLHSELNLSSLELGDSALYFCASSVGAGVSTGELFFGEGSRLTVL.

The chain carries TRBV7-2 and TRBJ2-1; no clear D gene. V dropped 5 bases and J dropped 6 bases, with 11 bases sitting between them. Germline V lookup: CDR1 SGHTA, CDR2 FQGNSA. The CDR3 is made up of 13 amino acids. DNA for the CDR3: TGTGCCAGCAGCCTCACGGTCACCAATGAGCAGTTCTTC. This encodes CASSLTVTNEQFF.

This clone was seen more than once but under ten times. V usage is TRBV6-5 and J usage is TRBJ2-3, with D tentatively TRBD2 (5 bases). CDR1 is MNHEY and CDR2 is SVGAGI in the germline V gene. This CDR3 is 15 amino acids long. Trimming removed 3 bases from V and 0 bases from J, with 10 bases in between. The CDR3: CASSYQSGSTDTQYF. The CDR3 nucleotides read TGTGCCAGCAGTTATCAGAGCGGTAGCACAGATACGCAGTATTTT.